Sequencing of this T cell receptor (beta chain) was carried out in a study of blood T cell repertoires in COVID-19. In the study overall: Sources were T cells, B-cell-depleted T cells, or PBMCs; the material itself was cDNA or gDNA.

Per the original data handling: Reference gene primer amplification gave estimated nucleated cell counts. Assay: immunoSEQ multiplex PCR; the TCRdb copy retains only in-frame clones and omits some. That table is the source of V, J and clone size, and D and trimming were worked out from the DNA. In the table there are approximately 300,000 clones, approximately 81% of which are singletons. This clone is a singleton in its sample. Each exposed participant met a COVID-19 case in the 2 weeks preceding study entry. Sequenced sample: PBMCs or T cells enriched from blood (not recorded which). This receptor was identified in a woman between 25 and 40 years old who had been exposed to COVID-19.

In nucleotides, the CDR3 is TGTGCCAGCAGTGTCCGGTCTTCCCAGTTCTTC. It specifies CASSVRSSQFF. The gene calls are TRBV2 and TRBJ2-1; D ambiguous. The V and J ends lost 4 bases and 13 bases respectively, with 11 bases between them. CDR3 length equals 11 residues. Germline CDR1 is SNHLY and CDR2 is FYNNEI.